One and the same sample provided the 30 T cell receptor beta chains below, sequenced in a study of human T cells and chemical hapten exposure. TCRdb processed the RACE reads anew with MiXCR; each CDR3 protein has one entry. The sample has roughly 260,000 distinct CDR3 sequences, approximately 8.6% seen once. Time point reported: pre-sensitization, week 0. Indicated treatment: therapeutic diphenylcyclopropenone sensitization with weekly scalp DPC. This material consisted of whole blood, taken in connection with sensitization to the hapten diphenylcyclopropenone (DPC). These receptor sequences come from a woman between 35 and 50 years old with alopecia areata. Some clones in this sample may be carry-over from other donors' samples.

The J gene is TRBJ1-1, the V gene TRBV29-1; D might be TRBD1 (5 bases). Trimming left V 4 bases short and J 7 bases short, with 22 bases between. Germline V gene data show CDR1 as SQVTM and CDR2 as ANQGSEA. This CDR3 has 15 amino acids. CDR3 amino acids: CSVVPLGRGDLEAFF. CDR3 sequence (DNA): TGCAGCGTTGTTCCCTTAGGCCGGGGGGATCTTGAAGCTTTCTTT.

Only a few counts were recorded for this clonotype. The rearrangement links TRBV10-3 to TRBJ2-7; TRBD2 matches at 8 bases. V lost 7 bases, J lost 2 bases, and 22 bases stayed unmatched. The germline V gene encodes CDR1 ENHRY and CDR2 SYGVKD. This CDR3 spans 19 amino acids. CDR3 DNA sequence: TGTGCCATCACCAACCCCTATGACCAAGTAGCGGGGACCCCCTACGAGCAGTACTTC. Its translation is CAITNPYDQVAGTPYEQYF.

This clonotype was recorded many times. V usage is TRBV7-9 and J usage is TRBJ2-4; weak D call: TRBD1 (6 bases). In germline, CDR1 is SEHNR, CDR2 FQNEAQ (reference sequence). V dropped 6 bases and J dropped 6 bases, with 15 bases sitting between them. The CDR3 runs 14 residues. In DNA, the CDR3 is TGTGCCAGCAGTCAAGGGGGACACCGAAACATTCAGTACTTC. Its protein is CASSQGGHRNIQYF.

V usage is TRBV28 and J usage is TRBJ2-1; D remains ambiguous. The V and J ends lost 7 bases and 8 bases respectively, with 9 bases between them. The CDR3 covers 11 residues. The germline V gene has CDR1 MDHEN and CDR2 SYDVKM. The CDR3 region has the DNA TGTGCCAGCACGGTCGGGTATGAGCAGTTCTTC. Amino acid sequence: CASTVGYEQFF. Supplemented by reference TRBV28 and TRBJ2-1, the full variable domain reads DVKVTQSSRYLVKRTGEKVFLECVQDMDHENMFWYRQDPGLGLRLIYFSYDVKMKEKGDIPEGYSVSREKKERFSLILESASTNQTSMYLCASTVGYEQFFGPGTRLTVL.

This clonotype was observed a handful of times. This chain links TRBV12-3 or TRBV12-4 with TRBJ2-7, with D unclear. The CDR3 spans 14 residues. The V gene lost 5 bases and the J gene lost 4 bases, with 15 bases spanning the gap. The CDR3 spells CASSPSLGSYEQYF. CDR3 bases: TGTGCCAGCAGTCCCTCGCTCGGATCTTACGAGCAGTACTTC.

The genes are TRBV12-3 or TRBV12-4 and TRBJ1-2; D gene unclear. The germline V and J ends were trimmed by 6 bases and 6 bases, with 11 bases remaining between them. The CDR3 contains 12 residues. CDR3 protein: CASSPPGNGYTF. CDR3 DNA sequence: TGTGCCAGCAGCCCCCCGGGGAATGGCTACACCTTC.

The chain employs TRBV20-1 and TRBJ2-7; D unresolved. This CDR3 comprises 15 residues. Trimming removed 6 bases at V and 0 bases at J, with 18 bases between. CDR1 is DFQATT, CDR2 SNEGSKA, per germline (reference sequence). CDR3 region: CSAQGPSSSSYEQYF. CDR3 nucleotides: TGCAGTGCGCAAGGTCCAAGCAGTAGCTCCTACGAGCAGTACTTC.

At least ten counts were recorded for this clonotype. The CDR3 DNA reads TGTGCCAGCAGTTTCCAGATAGCTAACTATGGCTACACCTTC. Its protein is CASSFQIANYGYTF. The chain has TRBV28 and TRBJ1-2; D is unclear. This CDR3 contains 14 residues. Germline V gene sequence: CDR1 MDHEN, CDR2 SYDVKM. V was trimmed by 3 bases and J by 0 bases, leaving 8 bases between them.

This clonotype was seen a few times. V usage is TRBV20-1 and J usage is TRBJ2-1; 9 bases fit TRBD2. Germline V gene data show CDR1 as DFQATT and CDR2 as SNEGSKA (reference sequence). There are 15 residues in the CDR3. With 3 bases clipped from V and 5 bases from J, the junction kept 8 bases outside the gene matches. The CDR3, as DNA: TGCAGTGCTAGGACCCAGACTAGCGGACACAATGAGCAGTTCTTC. It translates to CSARTQTSGHNEQFF.

This clonotype has at least ten counts. The rearrangement links TRBV5-1 to TRBJ2-5; TRBD1 matches 9 bases. Germline V gene lookup returns CDR1 SGHRS and CDR2 YFSETQ. The CDR3 spans 15 residues. The V gene end was trimmed by 4 bases and the J gene end by 5 bases; junction bases not matched to a gene: 9. DNA for the CDR3: TGCGCCAGCAGCACCTCACAGGGGGCGGGGGAGACCCAGTACTTC. It yields the protein CASSTSQGAGETQYF.

This clonotype has at least ten counts. V gene TRBV19 combines with J gene TRBJ2-5; the match to TRBD1 covers 8 bases. Germline V gene sequence: CDR1 LNHDA, CDR2 SQIVND (reference sequence). Losses at the gene ends were 5 bases for V and 4 bases for J; bases not matched to a gene: 6. The CDR3 totals 14 residues. This CDR3 is CASSLGQGRETQYF. The CDR3 nucleotides read TGTGCCAGTAGTCTTGGACAGGGACGAGAGACCCAGTACTTC.

This clonotype showed up just a few times. The rearrangement uses TRBV28 and TRBJ2-7, with D possibly TRBD1 on 6 matching bases. Trimming shortened V by 4 bases and J by 1 base, and 17 bases separated the two germline ends. The germline gives CDR1 MDHEN, CDR2 SYDVKM. The CDR3 length is 16 residues. The CDR3 coding sequence is TGTGCCAGCAGTTACCATCTTAGGGACATTTCCTACGAGCAGTACTTC. This translates into CASSYHLRDISYEQYF.

This clonotype came up many times. This chain connects TRBV6-1 to TRBJ1-5; 7 bases line up with TRBD1. CDR3 size: 14 residues. Germline V gene lookup returns CDR1 MNHNS and CDR2 SASEGT. The V gene end was trimmed by 9 bases and the J gene end by 0 bases; junction bases not matched to a gene: 5. The CDR3 DNA follows: TGTGCCAGAGGGACAGCTTATAGCAATCAGCCCCAGCATTTT. Translated, it gives CARGTAYSNQPQHF.

This clonotype was recorded a few times. This chain joins TRBV6-2 or TRBV6-3 and TRBJ2-1, with D possibly called TRBD1 or TRBD2 (5 bases each). This CDR3 contains 12 residues. Trimming shortened V by 2 bases and J by 13 bases, and 12 bases separated the two germline ends. Germline CDR1 and CDR2: MNHEY and SVGEGT. The chain's CDR3 is CASSYPGPPQFF. The CDR3 nucleotides read TGTGCCAGCAGTTACCCGGGACCCCCCCAGTTCTTC.

The rearrangement uses TRBV7-2 and TRBJ2-1, with 9 bases matching TRBD1. The V gene's germline CDR1 is SGHTA and CDR2 FQGNSA. Losses at the gene ends were 5 bases for V and 8 bases for J; bases not matched to a gene: 10. This CDR3 spans 15 amino acids. For the CDR3, the DNA is TGTGCCAGCAGCCTAACAGGGGGCAAGTTATATGAGCAGTTCTTC. It yields the protein CASSLTGGKLYEQFF.

The rearrangement uses TRBV28 and TRBJ2-7; tentative D call: TRBD1 (5 bases). V was pared by 5 bases and J by 0 bases, with 14 bases between. The length of the CDR3 is 15 residues. The germline gives CDR1 MDHEN, CDR2 SYDVKM. CDR3 coding DNA: TGTGCCAGCAGTCCTAATTGGGGCAGCTCCTACGAGCAGTACTTC. It codes for CASSPNWGSSYEQYF.

The chain uses TRBV7-8 and TRBJ2-3, with 9 bases that match TRBD2. J lost 5 bases, V lost 5 bases, and 5 bases had no gene match. This CDR3 region has 14 residues. CDR1 SGHVS and CDR2 FQNEAQ come from the germline V gene. The CDR3 DNA reads as TGTGCCAGCAGCCACGGACTAGCGAGAGATACGCAGTATTTT. This translates into CASSHGLARDTQYF.

This chain links TRBV12-3 or TRBV12-4 with TRBJ2-1; 7 nucleotides match TRBD1. The trim removed 0 bases at V and 12 bases at J, leaving 2 bases unmatched. This CDR3 comprises 12 residues. The CDR3 here is CASSLADRVQFF. CDR3 coding DNA: TGTGCCAGCAGTTTAGCTGACAGGGTGCAGTTCTTC.

This clonotype was seen more than once but under ten times. This rearrangement joins TRBV11-2 to TRBJ2-1, with 11 bases identical to TRBD2. Germline V gene data show CDR1 as SGHAT and CDR2 as FQNNGV. V dropped 6 bases and J dropped 7; count of bases not matched to a gene: 8. This CDR3 contains 15 residues. The CDR3 protein is CASRPTSGRGNEQFF. The CDR3 DNA reads as TGTGCCAGCAGACCTACTAGCGGGAGAGGGAATGAGCAGTTCTTC.

This clonotype was detected only a few times. This chain connects TRBV5-1 to TRBJ2-2; 10 positions match TRBD2. The length of the CDR3 is 15 residues. Trimming took 5 bases from V and 4 from J; bases not matched to a gene: 5. Germline-derived CDR1 and CDR2 are SGHRS and YFSETQ. DNA of the CDR3: TGCGCCAGCAGTCCTAGCGGGAGTGGCACCGGGGAGCTGTTTTTT. Protein product: CASSPSGSGTGELFF.

The chain links TRBV27 to TRBJ2-7; D is possibly TRBD1 (6 bases). This CDR3 spans 14 amino acids. The germline V gene has CDR1 MNHEY and CDR2 SMNVEV (reference sequence). V gave up 5 bases and J gave up 6 bases, with 17 bases separating them. This CDR3 reads CASSLLLKGGEQYF. In DNA, the CDR3 is TGTGCCAGCAGTCTCCTCCTGAAAGGGGGCGAGCAGTACTTC.

At least ten counts were recorded for this clonotype. The V and J genes are TRBV28 and TRBJ2-7; TRBD2 agrees at 8 bases. Unmatched junction bases numbered 14, after V lost 5 bases and J lost 5 bases. Germline CDR1 is MDHEN and CDR2 is SYDVKM. The CDR3 is 16 residues long. The CDR3 DNA sequence: TGTGCCAGCAGTCCCGCGGGGACTAGAAGATCCCACGAGCAGTACTTC. Translation gives CASSPAGTRRSHEQYF.

This clonotype was observed a few times. The chain uses TRBV4-1 and TRBJ2-4, with no clear D. CDR1 and CDR2 from the germline V gene are MGHRA and YSYEKL. Between the trimmed V and J ends, which lost 4 bases and 3 bases, there was a span of 10 bases. The CDR3 totals 14 residues. This chain's CDR3 is CASSPQAYKNIQYF. The CDR3 bases are TGCGCCAGCAGCCCGCAGGCTTACAAAAACATTCAGTACTTC.

This chain links TRBV11-3 with TRBJ2-1, with D unclear. Germline V gene sequence: CDR1 SGHNT, CDR2 YENEEA. The CDR3 runs 13 residues. The V end was cut by 3 bases, the J end by 8 bases, with 11 bases between. The CDR3 loop is CASSFDSLHEQFF. The CDR3 bases are TGTGCCAGCAGCTTTGATTCTTTGCATGAGCAGTTCTTC.

V gene TRBV24-1 combines with J gene TRBJ2-1; TRBD2 matches at 8 bases. The CDR3 loop spans 16 amino acids. Trimming took 6 bases from V and 3 from J; bases not matched to a gene: 9. The germline V gene encodes CDR1 KGHDR and CDR2 SFDVKD. This CDR3 is CATSPSGLGDYNEQFF. The CDR3 nucleotides are TGTGCCACCAGTCCTAGCGGGTTGGGAGACTACAATGAGCAGTTCTTC.

This clonotype has a handful of counts. The chain has TRBV6-5 and TRBJ1-1; D unresolved. CDR3 length equals 13 residues. Per the germline V gene, CDR1 is MNHEY and CDR2 is SVGAGI. The ends were cut back, 5 bases at V and 1 base at J, with 8 bases in the middle. CDR3 coding DNA: TGTGCCAGCAGTGCCCCGAAGAACACTGAAGCTTTCTTT. It yields the protein CASSAPKNTEAFF.

This clonotype was seen at least ten times. The rearrangement links TRBV12-3 or TRBV12-4 to TRBJ1-1, with 8 bases matching TRBD1. CDR3 length: 15 residues. Trimming at V came to 8 bases and at J to 0 bases, leaving 8 bases not matched to a gene. In DNA, the CDR3 is TGTGCCAGCCGTCCTGAGGACAGGGTGAACACTGAAGCTTTCTTT. It encodes CASRPEDRVNTEAFF.

This clonotype was seen only a few times. The genes are TRBV29-1 and TRBJ2-7; 7 bases fit TRBD1. CDR1 and CDR2 from the germline V gene are SQVTM and ANQGSEA. This CDR3 contains 14 residues. With 4 bases clipped from V and 7 bases from J, the junction kept 13 bases outside the gene matches. CDR3: CSVARYDRAEEQYF. DNA of the CDR3: TGCAGCGTTGCCCGATATGACAGGGCAGAGGAGCAGTACTTC.

This clonotype was counted only a few times. The genes are TRBV6-1 and TRBJ1-1; D remains ambiguous. Germline CDR1 and CDR2: MNHNS and SASEGT. CDR3 length: 12 amino acids. V shed 0 bases and J shed 10 bases, with 9 bases lying between them. CDR3 region: CASSEAGNRAFF. CDR3 sequence (DNA): TGTGCCAGCAGTGAAGCCGGCAACAGAGCTTTCTTT.

V is TRBV24-1 and J is TRBJ2-3; 8 bases agree with TRBD2. Germline lookup yields CDR1 KGHDR and CDR2 SFDVKD. Trimming cost V 2 bases and J 5 bases; bases outside gene matches: 8. This CDR3 region has 16 residues. The CDR3 spells CATSDSSGGPGDTQYF. The DNA of the CDR3 is TGTGCCACCAGTGATTCATCGGGAGGGCCGGGAGATACGCAGTATTTT.